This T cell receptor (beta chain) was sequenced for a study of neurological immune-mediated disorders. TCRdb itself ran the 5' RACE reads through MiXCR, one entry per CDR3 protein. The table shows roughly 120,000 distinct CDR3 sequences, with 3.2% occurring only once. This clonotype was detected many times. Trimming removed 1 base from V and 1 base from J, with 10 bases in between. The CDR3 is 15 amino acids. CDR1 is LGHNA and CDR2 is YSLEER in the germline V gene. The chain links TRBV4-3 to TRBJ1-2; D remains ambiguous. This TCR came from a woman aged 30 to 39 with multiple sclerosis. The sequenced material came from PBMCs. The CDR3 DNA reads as TGCGCCAGCAGCCAAGGGTTAGGATATAACTATGGCTACACCTTC. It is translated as CASSQGLGYNYGYTF.